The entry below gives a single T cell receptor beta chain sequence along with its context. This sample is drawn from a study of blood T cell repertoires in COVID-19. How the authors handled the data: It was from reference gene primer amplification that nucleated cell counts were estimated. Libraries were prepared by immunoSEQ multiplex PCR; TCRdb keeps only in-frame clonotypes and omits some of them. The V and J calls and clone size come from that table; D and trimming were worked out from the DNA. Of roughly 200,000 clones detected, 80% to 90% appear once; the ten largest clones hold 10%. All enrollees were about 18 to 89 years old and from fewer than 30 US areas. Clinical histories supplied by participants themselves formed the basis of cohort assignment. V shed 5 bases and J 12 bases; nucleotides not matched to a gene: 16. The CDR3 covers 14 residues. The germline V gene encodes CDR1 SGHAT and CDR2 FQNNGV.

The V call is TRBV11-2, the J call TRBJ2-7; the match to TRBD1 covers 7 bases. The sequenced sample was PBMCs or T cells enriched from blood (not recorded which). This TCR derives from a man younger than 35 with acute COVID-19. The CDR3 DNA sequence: TGTGCCAGCAGCCTTAGCGCGACAGGGCCGCTGTGGTACTTC. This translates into CASSLSATGPLWYF.